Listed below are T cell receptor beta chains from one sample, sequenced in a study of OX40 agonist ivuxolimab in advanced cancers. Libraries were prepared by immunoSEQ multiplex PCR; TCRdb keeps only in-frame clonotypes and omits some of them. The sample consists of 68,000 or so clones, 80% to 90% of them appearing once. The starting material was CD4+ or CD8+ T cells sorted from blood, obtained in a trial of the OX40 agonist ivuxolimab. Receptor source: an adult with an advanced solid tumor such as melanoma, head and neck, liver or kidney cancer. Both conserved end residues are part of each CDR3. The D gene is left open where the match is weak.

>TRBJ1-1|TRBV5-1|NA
TGCGCCAGCAGCTTAAAAGGGGGCACTGAAGCTTTCTTT
CASSLKGGTEAFF
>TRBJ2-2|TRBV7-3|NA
TGTGCCAGCAGCCTAGAAGTCGGGGAGCTGTTTTTT
CASSLEVGELFF
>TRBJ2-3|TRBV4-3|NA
TGCGCCAGCAGCCAAGTAAGATCGGGTGCAAATACGCAGTATTTT
CASSQVRSGANTQYF
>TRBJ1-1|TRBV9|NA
TGTGCCAGCAGCGTCGGGGGTTTTAACACTGAAGCTTTCTTT
CASSVGGFNTEAFF
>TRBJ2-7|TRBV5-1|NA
TGCGCCAGCAGCTTGGCCGGGGTAAAGGAGCAGTACTTC
CASSLAGVKEQYF
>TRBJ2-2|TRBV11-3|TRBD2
TGTGCCAGCAGCTTACACTCTGCGGGGGGGCGGACCGGGGAGCTGTTTTTT
CASSLHSAGGRTGELFF
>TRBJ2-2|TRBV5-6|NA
TGTGCCAGCAGCCCCGCTATGCTCGGCACCGGGGAGCTGTTTTTT
CASSPAMLGTGELFF
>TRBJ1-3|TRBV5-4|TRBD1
TGTGCCAGCAGCCGTGGCGGACAGGGCGAGAACACCATATATTTT
CASSRGGQGENTIYF
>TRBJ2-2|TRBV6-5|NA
TGTGCCAGCAGTTCACCCGGGTCGTGGGAGCTGTTTTTT
CASSSPGSWELFF
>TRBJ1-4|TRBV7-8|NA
TGTGCCAGCATGGTCCTGTTCAATCCTAATGAAAAACTGTTTTTT
CASMVLFNPNEKLFF
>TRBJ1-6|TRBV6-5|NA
TGTGCCAGCAGTTACTCTAAGAGCTCCTATAATTCACCCCTCCACTTT
CASSYSKSSYNSPLHF
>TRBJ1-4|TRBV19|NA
TGTGCCAGTAGTATCTTTACAACTAATGAAAAACTGTTTTTT
CASSIFTTNEKLFF
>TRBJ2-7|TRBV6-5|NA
TGTGCCAGCAGGTCCCCGGTGCCCTACGAGCAGTACTTC
CASRSPVPYEQYF
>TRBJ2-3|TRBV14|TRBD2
TGTGCCAGCAGCCGGGCTAGCGGGGGAATTGTGACAGATACGCAGTATTTT
CASSRASGGIVTDTQYF
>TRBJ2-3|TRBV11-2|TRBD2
TGTGCCAGCAGCTTAGCGGGGGGGCCGATAGATACGCAGTATTTT
CASSLAGGPIDTQYF